The 7 T cell receptor beta chains listed next were all sequenced from one sample in a study of long-term antiretroviral therapy in people with HIV. A v3.0 immunoSEQ assay was performed at survey level. The protocol was immunoSEQ multiplex PCR, while the TCRdb copy is restricted to in-frame clones and leaves out a portion. The repertoire holds fewer than 35,000 clones, roughly 88% seen once, with 7.5% to 10% in the top ten. This specimen was unsorted PBMCs, taken 3 years after starting antiretroviral therapy. The receptors come from a man in his forties or fifties with HIV.

V is TRBV7-9 and J is TRBJ2-1, with 8 bases matching TRBD2. After removal of 2 bases from V and 8 bases from J, the junction contained 8 bases not matched to a gene. From germline, CDR1 is SEHNR and CDR2 FQNEAQ (reference sequence). The CDR3 runs to 15 residues. The CDR3 DNA is TGTGCCAGCAGCTTAAGCGGGAGTGGGGTGGATGAGCAGTTCTTC. It encodes CASSLSGSGVDEQFF.

The chain combines TRBV28 with TRBJ1-5, with unresolved D. Trimming removed 4 bases from V and 0 bases from J, with 16 bases in between. This CDR3 comprises 17 residues. CDR1 is MDHEN and CDR2 is SYDVKM in the germline V gene. CDR3 loop: CASSSLGQIDSNQPQHF. Here the CDR3 DNA reads TGTGCCAGCAGTTCCCTCGGGCAGATAGATAGCAATCAGCCCCAGCATTTT.

The CDR3 is CASSLEAGGWYEQYF. Written as DNA, the CDR3 is TGCGCCAGCAGCTTGGAAGCAGGGGGCTGGTACGAGCAGTACTTC. The rearrangement links TRBV5-1 to TRBJ2-7; 8 bases agree with TRBD1. V was clipped by 0 bases and J by 4 bases; unmatched bases: 6. The CDR3 totals 15 residues. Germline V lookup: CDR1 SGHRS, CDR2 YFSETQ.

The CDR3 reads CASSLSYGRSGYNEQFF. CDR3 sequence (DNA): TGTGCCAGCAGCTTAAGCTACGGGCGTAGCGGCTACAATGAGCAGTTCTTC. V and J are TRBV7-2 and TRBJ2-1; D perhaps matches TRBD2 (6 bases). Germline V gene sequence: CDR1 SGHTA, CDR2 FQGNSA. The CDR3 extends over 17 amino acids. V gave up 2 bases and J gave up 3 bases, with 17 bases separating them.

The chain combines TRBV2 with TRBJ1-5; D remains unclear. V was cut by 5 bases and J by 8 bases, with 10 bases left in between. Germline CDR1 is SNHLY and CDR2 is FYNNEI. The CDR3 extends over 12 amino acids. CDR3 bases: TGTGCCAGCAGTTATGGGAAGGAGCCCCAGCATTTT. The encoded protein is CASSYGKEPQHF.

This clone was picked up a small number of times. CDR3 residues: CASRLGTVSTDTQYF. In nucleotides, the CDR3 is TGCGCCAGCAGACTTGGGACAGTTAGCACAGATACGCAGTATTTT. J is TRBJ2-3 and V is TRBV4-1, with 7 nucleotides matching TRBD1. Germline V CDR1 and CDR2: MGHRA, YSYEKL. V gave up 6 bases and J gave up 0 bases; unmatched junction bases: 6. The CDR3 sequence is 15 residues long.

With regard to this clone: An end of the junction does not agree with germline; a read error may underlie this. This chain links TRBV7-7 with TRBJ2-2, with TRBD1 matching over 7 bases. CDR1 SSHAT and CDR2 FNYEAQ come from the germline V gene (reference sequence). The CDR3 has 14 amino acids. The CDR3 nucleotides are TGTGCTAGCAGCTCGACTCAGGGGGCCGGGGAGCTGTTTTTT. This sequence encodes CASSSTQGAGELFF.